Shown below are 20 T cell receptor beta chains from a single sample sequenced in a study of cytomegalovirus exposure and HLA in healthy donors. Researchers ran the PCR with 60 Vbeta and 13 Jbeta primers. Some clones are missing from TCRdb's copy, which holds only in-frame ones; the method was immunoSEQ multiplex PCR. The repertoire consists of about 210,000 clones, with approximately 83% occurring once and the leading ten covering around 9.6%. Sequencing used PBMCs. The receptors were gathered from a woman aged 45-59 years in good health and CMV-seropositive.

The chain couples TRBV7-7 to TRBJ2-1; 7 bases match TRBD2. The CDR3 sequence is 15 residues long. Germline V lookup: CDR1 SSHAT, CDR2 FNYEAQ (reference sequence). V shed 5 bases and J 3 bases; nucleotides not matched to a gene: 7. In nucleotides, the CDR3 is TGTGCCAGCAGCCCCGGGGTAGCGGGCTACAATGAGCAGTTCTTC. It encodes CASSPGVAGYNEQFF.

The chain carries TRBV29-1 and TRBJ1-2; possible D gene TRBD1, 6 bases. V dropped 7 bases and J dropped 5 bases, with 14 bases sitting between them. The germline gives CDR1 SQVTM, CDR2 ANQGSEA. CDR3 length: 12 amino acids. As DNA, the CDR3 is TGCAGCGGCACAGGGCCAGGGTATGGCTACACCTTC. Its protein is CSGTGPGYGYTF.

This clone was observed a single time. This chain joins TRBV18 and TRBJ2-5; D ambiguous. The V gene lost 4 bases and the J gene lost 1 base, with 10 bases spanning the gap. This CDR3 contains 14 residues. The germline CDR1 and CDR2 sequences are KGHSH and LQKENI. The CDR3: CASSLPASQETQYF. CDR3 sequence (DNA): TGTGCCAGCTCACTTCCGGCTAGCCAAGAGACCCAGTACTTC.

This clone showed up just once. The rearrangement uses TRBV6-1 and TRBJ2-7; no clear D gene. The germline gives CDR1 MNHNS, CDR2 SASEGT. The CDR3 totals 12 residues. Trimming removed 9 bases from V and 3 bases from J, with 12 bases in between. The CDR3 sequence is CASAELNYEQYF. CDR3 DNA sequence: TGTGCCAGTGCCGAGTTGAACTACGAGCAGTACTTC.

The chain employs TRBV28 and TRBJ1-4; 7 bases match TRBD1. Losses at the gene ends were 7 bases for V and 8 bases for J; bases not matched to a gene: 10. This CDR3 is 14 amino acids long. The V gene's germline CDR1 is MDHEN and CDR2 SYDVKM. CDR3 DNA: TGTGCCAGCAAATTAGAGGGGGCGAAGGAAAAACTGTTTTTT. It yields the protein CASKLEGAKEKLFF. The full variable domain, with the rest looked up from reference TRBV28 and TRBJ1-4, is DVKVTQSSRYLVKRTGEKVFLECVQDMDHENMFWYRQDPGLGLRLIYFSYDVKMKEKGDIPEGYSVSREKKERFSLILESASTNQTSMYLCASKLEGAKEKLFFGSGTQLSVL.

This clone has more than one count but fewer than ten. The chain employs TRBV6-5 and TRBJ1-2; weak D call: TRBD1 (6 bases). There are 12 residues in the CDR3. In germline, CDR1 is MNHEY, CDR2 SVGAGI. The V end was cut by 5 bases, the J end by 8 bases, with 12 bases between. The CDR3 sequence: CASSRGGDGYTF. CDR3 DNA sequence: TGTGCCAGCAGTAGGGGGGGGGACGGCTACACCTTC.

This clone occurred once. DNA for the CDR3: TGCGCCAGCAGCCAAGTCAGGGGGGCAACAGGCGGGGAGCTGTTTTTT. It specifies CASSQVRGATGGELFF. The chain employs TRBV4-3 and TRBJ2-2; perhaps TRBD1 as D (7 bases). V was pared by 1 base and J by 7 bases, with 16 bases between. This CDR3 has 16 residues. The germline gives CDR1 LGHNA, CDR2 YSLEER.

Note on this clone: Other DNA sequences in this specimen translate into the identical CDR3. The V and J genes are TRBV11-2 and TRBJ2-5; TRBD1 matches 7 bases. Germline loops: CDR1 SGHAT, CDR2 FQNNGV. The CDR3 consists of 13 residues. V lost 6 bases to trimming and J lost 5 bases; unmatched junction nucleotides: 6. CDR3 residues: CASSPDRAETQYF. DNA for the CDR3: TGTGCCAGCAGTCCCGACAGGGCGGAGACCCAGTACTTC. The full variable domain, its missing parts supplied by reference TRBV11-2 and TRBJ2-5, is EAGVAQSPRYKIIEKRQSVAFWCNPISGHATLYWYQQILGQGPKLLIQFQNNGVVDDSQLPKDRFSAERLKGVDSTLKIQPAKLEDSAVYLCASSPDRAETQYFGPGTRLLVL.

The chain employs TRBV2 and TRBJ1-3, with D uncertain. The CDR3 has 13 amino acids. Looked up from germline, CDR1 is SNHLY and CDR2 is FYNNEI. Trimming cost V 7 bases and J 3 bases, with 10 bases left between them. CDR3 sequence reads: CASIVRHGNTIYF. Here the CDR3 DNA reads TGTGCCAGCATTGTCAGACATGGAAACACCATATATTTT. The full variable domain, completed using reference TRBV2 and TRBJ1-3, is EPEVTQTPSHQVTQMGQEVILRCVPISNHLYFYWYRQILGQKVEFLVSFYNNEISEKSEIFDDQFSVERPDGSNFTLKIRSTKLEDSAMYFCASIVRHGNTIYFGEGSWLTVV.

J is TRBJ2-3 and V is TRBV10-3; D possibly corresponds to TRBD2 (6 bases). This CDR3 comprises 15 residues. Per the germline V gene, CDR1 is ENHRY and CDR2 is SYGVKD. Trimming shortened V by 11 bases and J by 2 bases, and 20 bases separated the two germline ends. The CDR3 DNA reads as TGTGCCGGGGGGAAGAACGGACTAAACACAGATACGCAGTATTTT. Residues: CAGGKNGLNTDTQYF.

Here the CDR3 DNA reads TGCGCCAGCATACCCGGTCTCGCGGGCACAGATACGCAGTATTTT. It encodes CASIPGLAGTDTQYF. The chain has TRBV10-2 and TRBJ2-3; D ambiguous. The CDR3 spans 15 residues. Germline V gives CDR1 WSHSY, CDR2 SAAADI. Trimming took off 7 bases at V and 1 base at J, with 15 bases between the two ends.

This chain connects TRBV29-1 to TRBJ1-1; a weak D match, TRBD1 (5 bases). Germline loops: CDR1 SQVTM, CDR2 ANQGSEA. This CDR3 region has 13 residues. V lost 7 bases and J lost 1, with 13 bases in between. The CDR3 DNA sequence: TGCAGCGCCGCCCTCAGGGAGAACACTGAAGCTTTCTTT. Translating gives CSAALRENTEAFF.

The chain carries TRBV7-9 and TRBJ1-4; TRBD1 agrees at 8 bases. Germline loops: CDR1 SEHNR, CDR2 FQNEAQ (reference sequence). The CDR3 totals 15 residues. V shed 6 bases and J 8 bases; nucleotides not matched to a gene: 11. DNA for the CDR3: TGTGCCAGCAGTTTTCTGACAGGGGATGTCGAAAAACTGTTTTTT. Amino acids: CASSFLTGDVEKLFF.

V and J are TRBV19 and TRBJ1-1; D remains ambiguous. V was trimmed by 5 bases and J by 0 bases, leaving 7 bases between them. CDR1 and CDR2 (germline): LNHDA, SQIVND (reference sequence). This CDR3 has 13 residues. The CDR3 spells CASSPWLNTEAFF. CDR3 coding DNA: TGTGCCAGTAGTCCGTGGCTGAACACTGAAGCTTTCTTT. Based on the CDR3 plus reference TRBV19 and TRBJ1-1, the full variable domain is DGGITQSPKYLFRKEGQNVTLSCEQNLNHDAMYWYRQDPGQGLRLIYYSQIVNDFQKGDIAEGYSVSREKKESFPLTVTSAQKNPTAFYLCASSPWLNTEAFFGQGTRLTVV.

This chain joins TRBV19 and TRBJ1-2, with a weak D call TRBD1 (5 bases). Trimming left V 3 bases short and J 8 bases short, with 16 bases between. This CDR3 has 14 residues. Germline V CDR1 and CDR2: LNHDA, SQIVND (reference sequence). CDR3 residues: CASSIGGDHGGYTF. The CDR3 DNA follows: TGTGCCAGTAGTATCGGGGGAGATCACGGAGGCTACACCTTC.

This chain links TRBV29-1 with TRBJ2-1, with 8 bases identical to TRBD1. The V and J ends lost 3 bases and 5 bases, in that order; junction bases with no gene match: 6. The CDR3 spans 14 residues. Germline V CDR1 and CDR2: SQVTM, ANQGSEA. The CDR3 DNA reads TGCAGCGTTGATGGACAGGGATTCCACAATGAGCAGTTCTTC. Amino acids: CSVDGQGFHNEQFF.

This clone occurred once. The chain recombines TRBV7-2 with TRBJ1-1; 8 nucleotides match TRBD1. Germline loops: CDR1 SGHTA, CDR2 FQGNSA. Trimming took 4 bases from V and 7 from J; bases not matched to a gene: 5. The CDR3 has 13 amino acids. CDR3 sequence: CASSSQGAVEAFF. Here the CDR3 DNA reads TGTGCCAGCAGCTCCCAGGGGGCAGTTGAAGCTTTCTTT.

This rearrangement joins TRBV7-2 to TRBJ2-5; possible D gene TRBD1, 6 bases. The CDR3 covers 15 residues. V was cut by 5 bases and J by 5 bases, with 18 bases left in between. Germline CDR1 reads SGHTA; CDR2 reads FQGNSA. The CDR3 DNA reads as TGTGCCAGCAGCACGACCCACCCGAGGGGGGAGACCCAGTACTTC. It codes for CASSTTHPRGETQYF.

V and J are TRBV2 and TRBJ1-1; perhaps TRBD1 as D (5 bases). V shed 6 bases and J shed 2 bases, with 10 bases lying between them. The CDR3 covers 13 residues. The germline V gene encodes CDR1 SNHLY and CDR2 FYNNEI. The CDR3 nucleotides are TGTGCCAGCAGGCCGACAGAAAACACTGAAGCTTTCTTT. It encodes CASRPTENTEAFF.

The V gene is TRBV28, the J gene TRBJ1-1; 7 bases are a match to TRBD1. This CDR3 is 15 amino acids long. The ends lost 3 bases at V and 3 bases at J; junction bases unmatched: 7. Looked up from germline, CDR1 is MDHEN and CDR2 is SYDVKM. CDR3 coding DNA: TGTGCCAGCAGTTTTTTGACAGGGTCGTACACTGAAGCTTTCTTT. Translation: CASSFLTGSYTEAFF.